These 11 T cell receptor beta chains share one sample of origin, sequenced in a study of blood T cells in healthy people across ages. Together with a sample-barcoded 5' primer, a J-beta primer mix was included in a second PCR lasting about 7 to 12 cycles. TCRdb processed the 5' RACE reads anew with MiXCR; each CDR3 protein has one entry. Among fewer than 2 million distinct CDR3 sequences listed, roughly two fifths were seen once. Sequences were obtained from blood. The receptor source for this set is a human donor in good health.

This chain links TRBV27 with TRBJ2-7; a weak D match, TRBD1 (7 bases). The CDR3 is 14 residues long. V gave up 2 bases and J gave up 10 bases, with 18 bases separating them. Germline-derived CDR1 and CDR2 are MNHEY and SMNVEV (reference sequence). CDR3 sequence: CASSLTGQGEAQYF. The CDR3 DNA sequence: TGTGCCAGCAGTTTAACGGGTCAGGGGGAGGCCCAGTACTTC.

This clonotype was counted once. V usage is TRBV11-1 and J usage is TRBJ2-5; 8 nucleotides line up with TRBD2. Germline CDR1 is SGHAT and CDR2 is FQDESV (reference sequence). Losses at the gene ends were 5 bases for V and 5 bases for J; bases not matched to a gene: 7. The CDR3 sequence is 14 residues long. The CDR3 sequence: CASSTGGVRETQYF. CDR3 coding DNA: TGTGCCAGCAGCACCGGGGGGGTGCGGGAGACCCAGTACTTC.

The chain couples TRBV6-2 or TRBV6-3 to TRBJ2-7; 9 nucleotides agree with TRBD1. Germline V gene lookup returns CDR1 MNHEY and CDR2 SVGEGT. This CDR3 is built from 14 residues. Unmatched junction bases numbered 8, after V lost 7 bases and J lost 4 bases. The CDR3 nucleotides read TGTGCCAGCAATTTCGGGACAGGGTGGTACGAGCAGTACTTC. As protein: CASNFGTGWYEQYF.

J is TRBJ1-2 and V is TRBV7-2; a weak D match, TRBD1 (6 bases). The CDR3 contains 12 residues. CDR1 and CDR2 (germline): SGHTA, FQGNSA. V was cut by 11 bases and J by 6 bases, with 16 bases left in between. CDR3 loop: CALTGQRNGYTF. As DNA, the CDR3 is TGTGCCTTGACAGGCCAAAGGAATGGCTACACCTTC.

The J gene is TRBJ2-7, the V gene TRBV28, with 9 bases aligning to TRBD1. Germline-derived CDR1 and CDR2 are MDHEN and SYDVKM. CDR3 length equals 22 residues. V lost 5 bases and J lost 4; bases outside the gene matches: 30. CDR3 protein: CASSGTLLPGQGIPGKRYEQYF. DNA of the CDR3: TGTGCCAGCAGTGGTACCCTTTTACCGGGACAGGGTATTCCCGGCAAGAGATACGAGCAGTACTTC.

The chain employs TRBV7-8 and TRBJ1-1; a possible D gene is TRBD1 (6 bases). Per the germline V gene, CDR1 is SGHVS and CDR2 is FQNEAQ. Trimming pared 1 base from V and 3 bases from J, leaving 12 bases between. This CDR3 is built from 15 residues. The CDR3 loop reads CASSLEYRDYTEAFF. The CDR3 nucleotides read TGTGCCAGCAGCTTAGAATACAGGGATTACACTGAAGCTTTCTTT.

The chain employs TRBV2 and TRBJ2-5; TRBD2 matches at 9 bases. The CDR3 loop spans 13 amino acids. The V and J ends lost 5 bases and 10 bases, in that order; junction bases with no gene match: 8. Germline values: CDR1 SNHLY, CDR2 FYNNEI. The CDR3 loop reads CASSPGLALRQYF. The CDR3 bases are TGTGCCAGCAGTCCGGGACTAGCACTCCGCCAGTACTTC.

This clonotype showed up just once. This sequence joins TRBV3-1 and TRBJ1-3; 8 bases are shared with TRBD1. With V trimmed by 8 bases and J by 7 bases, 13 bases remained unmatched. The CDR3 extends over 15 amino acids. Per the germline V gene, CDR1 is LGHDT and CDR2 is YNNKEL (reference sequence). The chain's CDR3 is CASRTSTGDYNTIYF. The CDR3 DNA reads TGTGCCAGCCGAACGTCGACAGGGGACTACAACACCATATATTTT. The full variable domain, its missing parts supplied by reference TRBV3-1 and TRBJ1-3, is DTAVSQTPKYLVTQMGNDKSIKCEQNLGHDTMYWYKQDSKKFLKIMFSYNNKELIINETVPNRFSPKSPDKAHLNLHINSLELGDSAVYFCASRTSTGDYNTIYFGEGSWLTVV.

This chain joins TRBV6-2 or TRBV6-3 and TRBJ1-5, with D possibly TRBD1 on 5 matching bases. This CDR3 contains 16 residues. The germline gives CDR1 MNHEY, CDR2 SVGEGT. V lost 0 bases and J 7 bases, leaving 16 bases between the germline ends. The CDR3 region has the DNA TGTGCCAGCAGTTACTCGATACCGGGGGTAAAGCAGCCCCAGCATTTT. Protein product: CASSYSIPGVKQPQHF.

V and J are TRBV25-1 and TRBJ1-1; tentative D call: TRBD1 (6 bases). With 11 bases removed from V and 1 base from J, the gap between germline ends came to 14 bases. CDR1 and CDR2 from the germline V gene are MGHDK and SYGVNS. CDR3 length equals 13 residues. CDR3 loop: CASQGYRNTEAFF. CDR3 sequence (DNA): TGTGCCTCCCAGGGGTACAGGAACACTGAAGCTTTCTTT.

By share, this clonotype counts as medium-sized. This rearrangement joins TRBV15 to TRBJ2-5; no clear D. Germline V CDR1 and CDR2: LNHNV, YYDKDF (reference sequence). The V and J ends lost 0 bases and 4 bases respectively, with 21 bases between them. The CDR3 length is 18 residues. CDR3 loop: CATSRDPYRLGERETQYF. CDR3 coding DNA: TGTGCCACCAGCAGAGATCCCTACCGTTTAGGAGAAAGAGAGACCCAGTACTTC.